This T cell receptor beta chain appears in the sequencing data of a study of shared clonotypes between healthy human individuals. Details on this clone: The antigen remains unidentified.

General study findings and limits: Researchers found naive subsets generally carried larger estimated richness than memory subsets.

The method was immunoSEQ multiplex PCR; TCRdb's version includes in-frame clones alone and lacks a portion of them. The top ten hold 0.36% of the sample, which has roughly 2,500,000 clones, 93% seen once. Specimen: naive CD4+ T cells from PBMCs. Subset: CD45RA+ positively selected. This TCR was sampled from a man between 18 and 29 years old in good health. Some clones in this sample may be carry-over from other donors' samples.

The CDR3 coding sequence is TGTGCCAGCAGCTTAAACAGCCCCTACGAGCAGTACTTC. Protein product: CASSLNSPYEQYF. The rearrangement links TRBV7-6 to TRBJ2-7; D call uncertain. CDR3 size: 13 residues. V was cut by 2 bases and J by 2 bases, with 7 bases left in between. Germline V gene sequence: CDR1 SGHVS, CDR2 FNYEAQ.